This T cell receptor (beta chain) was identified in a study of beta chain bispecific antibodies for T cell cancers. In the study overall: Sequenced cells survived coculture with leukemia lines plus bispecific antibodies. Jurkat cells expressed TRBV12-3; HPB-ALL cells expressed TRBV5-5. Overall study results and limits: Normal T cells contributed less of the targeted TRBV signal than the leukemia cells did.

Blood mononuclear cells were expanded for roughly 3 days using either OKT3 anti-CD3 antibody or CD3/CD28 beads. Culture medium contained IL-2 at about 100 IU/ml and IL-7 at around 5 ng/ml. The CDR3 extends over 15 amino acids. V lost 0 bases and J lost 3; bases outside the gene matches: 4. The V gene's germline CDR1 is PRHDT and CDR2 FYEKMQ (reference sequence). TCRdb used MiXCR to reprocess the 5' RACE reads, holding one entry per CDR3 protein. Of about 9,000 distinct CDR3 sequences listed, around 2.3% are singletons. There are a few counts of this clonotype. The antigen remains undetermined. This TCR was sampled from a human donor in good health. Some clones in this sample may be carry-over from other donors' samples. The sequencing used T cells from a healthy donor cultured with Jurkat leukemia cells, collected from a culture containing an anti-CD19 bispecific antibody. V usage is TRBV13 and J usage is TRBJ2-5; 7 bases align to TRBD1. Here the CDR3 DNA reads TGTGCCAGCAGCTTAGGGGCAGGGACAGAAGAGACCCAGTACTTC. Encoded protein: CASSLGAGTEETQYF.